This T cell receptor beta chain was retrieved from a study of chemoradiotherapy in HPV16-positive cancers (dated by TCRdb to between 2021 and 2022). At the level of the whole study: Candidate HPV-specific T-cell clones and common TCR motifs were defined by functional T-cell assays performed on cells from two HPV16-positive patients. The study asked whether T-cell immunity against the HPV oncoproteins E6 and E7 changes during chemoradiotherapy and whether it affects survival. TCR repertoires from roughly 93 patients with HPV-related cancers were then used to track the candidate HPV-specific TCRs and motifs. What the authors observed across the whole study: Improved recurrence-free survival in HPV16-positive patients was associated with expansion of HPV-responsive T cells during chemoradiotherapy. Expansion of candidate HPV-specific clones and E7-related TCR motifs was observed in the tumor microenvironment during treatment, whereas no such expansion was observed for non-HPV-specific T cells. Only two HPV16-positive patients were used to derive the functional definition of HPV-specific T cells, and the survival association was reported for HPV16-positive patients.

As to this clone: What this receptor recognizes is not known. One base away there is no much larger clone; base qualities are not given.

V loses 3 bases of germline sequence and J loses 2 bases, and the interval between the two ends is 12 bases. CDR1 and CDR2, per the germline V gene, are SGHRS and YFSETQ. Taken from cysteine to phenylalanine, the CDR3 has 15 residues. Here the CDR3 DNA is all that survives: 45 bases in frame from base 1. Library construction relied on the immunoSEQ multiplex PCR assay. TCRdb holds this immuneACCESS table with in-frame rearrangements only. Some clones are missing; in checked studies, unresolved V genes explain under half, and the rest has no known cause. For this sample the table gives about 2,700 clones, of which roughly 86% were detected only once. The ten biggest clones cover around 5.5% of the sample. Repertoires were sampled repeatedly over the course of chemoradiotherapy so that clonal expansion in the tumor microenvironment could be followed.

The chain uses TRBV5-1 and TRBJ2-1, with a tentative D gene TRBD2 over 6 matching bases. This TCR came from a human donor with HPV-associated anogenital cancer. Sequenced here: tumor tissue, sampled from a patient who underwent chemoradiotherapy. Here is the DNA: TGCGCCAGCAGCTCCCTTAGCGGAACCTACAATGAGCAGTTCTTC. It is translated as CASSSLSGTYNEQFF.